The 27 T cell receptor beta chains reported below all come from one sample, sequenced in a study of T cell responses to AZD1222 COVID-19 vaccine. Sequencing used immunoSEQ multiplex PCR; TCRdb keeps in-frame clones, though not all of them. The table includes about 130,000 clones, more than 90% detected once. The specimen was peripheral blood, collected 28 days after the second AZD1222 dose. These receptors all stem from an adult who received the AZD1222 COVID-19 vaccine.

V usage is TRBV27 and J usage is TRBJ2-5, with 9 bases identical to TRBD1. The J segment lost 2 bases and the V segment lost 5 bases, leaving 3 bases of the junction unmatched. Germline V lookup: CDR1 MNHEY, CDR2 SMNVEV (reference sequence). The CDR3 contains 14 residues. Here the CDR3 reads CASSQQGAQETQYF. The DNA of the CDR3 is TGTGCCAGCAGTCAACAGGGGGCACAAGAGACCCAGTACTTC.

The chain recombines TRBV2 with TRBJ1-4; D not resolved. Trimming shortened V by 8 bases and J by 17 bases, and 15 bases separated the two germline ends. Germline assignment: CDR1 SNHLY and CDR2 FYNNEI. CDR3 length equals 10 residues. The CDR3 bases are TGTGCCAGCGCGGGGAGGGTCCTCTTTTTT. Amino acid sequence: CASAGRVLFF.

The chain combines TRBV30 with TRBJ2-7; TRBD1 matches 8 bases. V lost 0 bases to trimming and J lost 11 bases; unmatched junction nucleotides: 12. The CDR3 spans 14 residues. CDR1 and CDR2 (germline): GTSNPN, SVGIG (reference sequence). CDR3 region: CAWSVGRQGASKYF. The DNA of the CDR3 is TGTGCCTGGAGTGTCGGAAGGCAGGGGGCTAGTAAGTACTTC. The whole variable domain, remainder taken from reference TRBV30 and TRBJ2-7, is SQTIHQWPATLVQPVGSPLSLECTVEGTSNPNLYWYRQAAGRGLQLLFYSVGIGQISSEVPQNLSASRPQDRQFILSSKKLLLSDSGFYLCAWSVGRQGASKYFGPGTRLTVT.

The V and J genes are TRBV28 and TRBJ1-4, with D maybe TRBD1 (6 bases). V gave up 6 bases and J gave up 7 bases, with 15 bases separating them. The V gene's germline CDR1 is MDHEN and CDR2 SYDVKM. The CDR3 covers 14 residues. CDR3 DNA: TGTGCCAGCAGCCAAACAGGGAAGATTGAAAAACTGTTTTTT. Its protein is CASSQTGKIEKLFF.

V is TRBV6-5 and J is TRBJ1-6; tentatively, D is TRBD1 (5 bases). There are 14 residues in the CDR3. Trimming took 8 bases from V and 7 from J, leaving 15 bases between them. Germline CDR1 MNHEY, CDR2 SVGAGI. DNA for the CDR3: TGTGCCAGCGACCCTGGGGGGTTGAATTCACCCCTCCACTTT. It translates to CASDPGGLNSPLHF.

The chain is built from TRBV7-2 and TRBJ2-3; 12 bases align to TRBD2. The trim removed 5 bases at V and 2 bases at J, leaving 8 bases unmatched. Germline V gene sequence: CDR1 SGHTA, CDR2 FQGNSA. CDR3 length: 17 residues. CDR3 coding DNA: TGTGCCAGCAGCGGACGACTAGCGGGGGTCCCCACAGATACGCAGTATTTT. Amino acids: CASSGRLAGVPTDTQYF.

V gene TRBV7-2 combines with J gene TRBJ2-7, with D perhaps matching TRBD1 (6 bases). Trimming stripped 3 bases from V and 12 bases from J, with 21 bases between. CDR1 is SGHTA, CDR2 FQGNSA, per germline. There are 14 residues in the CDR3. In DNA form, the CDR3 reads TGTGCCAGCAGCTTTTCTGGGACATCGGAAGGTCGGTACTTC. It is translated as CASSFSGTSEGRYF.

This sequence joins TRBV10-3 and TRBJ2-7, with 9 positions matching TRBD2. Germline V gene data show CDR1 as ENHRY and CDR2 as SYGVKD. This CDR3 is built from 13 residues. Trimming removed 9 bases from V and 3 bases from J; junction bases left unmatched: 6. As DNA, the CDR3 is TGTGCCATTAGACTAGCGGACAACTACGAGCAGTACTTC. It codes for CAIRLADNYEQYF.

J is TRBJ1-1 and V is TRBV18, with 9 bases identical to TRBD1. Germline trimming cut 3 bases from V and 1 base from J; bases unmatched to any gene: 3. Germline V CDR1 and CDR2: KGHSH, LQKENI. This CDR3 is 15 amino acids long. For the CDR3, the DNA is TGTGCCAGCTCACCGGGACAGGGCACGAACACTGAAGCTTTCTTT. Translated, it gives CASSPGQGTNTEAFF.

This chain links TRBV4-3 with TRBJ1-2; TRBD1 matches 11 bases. CDR3 length: 19 residues. J was trimmed by 0 bases and V by 3 bases; bases with no gene match: 12. Germline CDR1 LGHNA, CDR2 YSLEER. This chain's CDR3 is CASSQAPGTGGPPNYGYTF. In DNA form, the CDR3 reads TGCGCCAGCAGCCAGGCCCCCGGGACAGGGGGACCCCCTAACTATGGCTACACCTTC.

V usage is TRBV19 and J usage is TRBJ2-2; 9 bases fit TRBD1. Per the germline V gene, CDR1 is LNHDA and CDR2 is SQIVND (reference sequence). The junction had 8 bases not matched to a gene; V was cut back by 5 bases and J by 4 bases. This CDR3 contains 16 residues. CDR3 sequence reads: CASSPWRTGATGELFF. CDR3 in DNA: TGTGCCAGTAGTCCCTGGAGGACAGGGGCCACCGGGGAGCTGTTTTTT. The full variable domain, in which reference TRBV19 and TRBJ2-2 provide the parts outside the CDR3, is DGGITQSPKYLFRKEGQNVTLSCEQNLNHDAMYWYRQDPGQGLRLIYYSQIVNDFQKGDIAEGYSVSREKKESFPLTVTSAQKNPTAFYLCASSPWRTGATGELFFGEGSRLTVL.

The genes are TRBV28 and TRBJ1-5, with a weak D call TRBD1 (6 bases). CDR3 length: 15 amino acids. Germline CDR1 MDHEN, CDR2 SYDVKM. Trimming took off 5 bases at V and 0 bases at J, with 11 bases between the two ends. CDR3 amino acids: CASSPGGYSNQPQHF. CDR3 in DNA: TGTGCCAGCAGTCCGGGGGGCTATAGCAATCAGCCCCAGCATTTT.

CDR3 in amino acids: CSARDDYEQYF. Written as DNA, the CDR3 is TGCAGTGCTAGAGACGACTACGAGCAGTACTTC. The chain joins TRBV20-1 to TRBJ2-7; D remains ambiguous. V lost 0 bases to trimming and J lost 3 bases, with 3 bases between them. The CDR3 is 11 residues long. The germline V gene encodes CDR1 DFQATT and CDR2 SNEGSKA (reference sequence).

The count of this clone is one. The chain carries TRBV10-3 and TRBJ2-5, with TRBD2 as a possible D gene (7 bases). V was trimmed by 8 bases and J by 4 bases, leaving 17 bases between them. The CDR3 extends over 14 amino acids. Per the germline V gene, CDR1 is ENHRY and CDR2 is SYGVKD. CDR3 DNA: TGTGCCATCTCCGGGGGGACACAGGGAGAGACCCAGTACTTC. Its translation is CAISGGTQGETQYF.

This chain connects TRBV5-1 to TRBJ2-7; D call uncertain. V lost 2 bases, J lost 2 bases, and 8 bases lay in between. Germline values: CDR1 SGHRS, CDR2 YFSETQ. This CDR3 comprises 13 residues. DNA of the CDR3: TGCGCCAGCAGCTTTAGGGAACCCTACGAGCAGTACTTC. This encodes CASSFREPYEQYF.

This chain uses TRBV28 with TRBJ2-6, with D perhaps matching TRBD1 (5 bases). Germline V gene sequence: CDR1 MDHEN, CDR2 SYDVKM. This CDR3 spans 18 amino acids. The V end was cut by 4 bases, the J end by 0 bases, with 16 bases between. In nucleotides, the CDR3 is TGTGCCAGCAGTTCTTTGACAGCCCTCTTCTCTGGGGCCAACGTCCTGACTTTC. This codes for CASSSLTALFSGANVLTF.

The chain employs TRBV4-3 and TRBJ2-7, with a weak D call TRBD1 (5 bases). CDR3 length: 14 amino acids. V lost 3 bases and J 4 bases, leaving 13 bases between the germline ends. Germline CDR1 LGHNA, CDR2 YSLEER. The CDR3 here is CASSQGLHRYEQYF. The DNA for the CDR3 is TGCGCCAGCAGCCAGGGGCTCCACCGGTACGAGCAGTACTTC.

This chain uses TRBV25-1 with TRBJ2-5; a weak D match, TRBD2 (5 bases). Germline CDR1 and CDR2: MGHDK and SYGVNS. The V gene lost 4 bases and the J gene lost 7 bases, with 10 bases spanning the gap. The CDR3 totals 12 residues. The CDR3 protein is CASSVGSGTQYF. CDR3 coding DNA: TGTGCCAGCAGTGTAGGAAGCGGGACCCAGTACTTC. Based on the CDR3 plus reference TRBV25-1 and TRBJ2-5, the full variable domain is EADIYQTPRYLVIGTGKKITLECSQTMGHDKMYWYQQDPGMELHLIHYSYGVNSTEKGDLSSESTVSRIRTEHFPLTLESARPSHTSQYLCASSVGSGTQYFGPGTRLLVL.

The chain links TRBV7-2 to TRBJ2-1; unclear D gene. Trimming removed 3 bases at V and 9 bases at J, with 9 bases between. The CDR3 has 12 amino acids. Per germline, CDR1 SGHTA and CDR2 FQGNSA. The CDR3 nucleotides read TGTGCCAGCAGCTTGACATCACCTGAGCAGTTCTTC. It codes for CASSLTSPEQFF.

V is TRBV7-3 and J is TRBJ2-1, with a weak D call TRBD2 (6 bases). There are 13 residues in the CDR3. Between the trimmed V and J ends, which lost 4 bases and 13 bases, there was a span of 17 bases. The germline V gene encodes CDR1 SGHTA and CDR2 FQGTGA. CDR3 region: CASSSSGPPGQFF. CDR3 coding DNA: TGTGCCAGCAGCTCCAGCGGGCCGCCTGGTCAGTTCTTC.

The chain carries TRBV27 and TRBJ1-3; maybe TRBD1 (5 bases). CDR1 is MNHEY, CDR2 SMNVEV, per germline (reference sequence). Trimming stripped 5 bases from V and 4 bases from J, with 15 bases between. The CDR3 contains 15 residues. The CDR3 loop reads CASSPLGGAGNTIYF. Written as DNA, the CDR3 is TGTGCCAGCAGTCCCCTGGGAGGGGCGGGAAACACCATATATTTT.

This clone appeared a single time. This rearrangement joins TRBV2 to TRBJ1-1; tentatively, D is TRBD1 (6 bases). V lost 6 bases and J 0 bases, leaving 11 bases between the germline ends. CDR1 SNHLY and CDR2 FYNNEI come from the germline V gene. The CDR3 runs to 14 residues. The CDR3 nucleotides read TGTGCCAGCAGCATGGGGGCCATGAACACTGAAGCTTTCTTT. Its translation: CASSMGAMNTEAFF.

This clone was seen just once. V gene TRBV7-2 combines with J gene TRBJ2-2; D perhaps matches TRBD1 (6 bases). Germline CDR1 is SGHTA and CDR2 is FQGNSA. The CDR3 sequence is 14 residues long. V dropped 2 bases and J dropped 13 bases, with 17 bases sitting between them. CDR3 amino acids: CASSLSGTPVGLFF. As DNA, the CDR3 is TGTGCCAGCAGCTTATCCGGGACACCGGTGGGGCTGTTTTTT. The whole variable domain, filled in from reference TRBV7-2 and TRBJ2-2, reads GAGVSQSPSNKVTEKGKDVELRCDPISGHTALYWYRQSLGQGLEFLIYFQGNSAPDKSGLPSDRFSAERTGGSVSTLTIQRTQQEDSAVYLCASSLSGTPVGLFFGEGSRLTVL.

The chain couples TRBV28 to TRBJ1-2, with a tentative D call TRBD1 (5 bases). Germline values: CDR1 MDHEN, CDR2 SYDVKM. Trimming left V 6 bases short and J 0 bases short, with 14 bases between. The CDR3 has 15 residues. In nucleotides, the CDR3 is TGTGCCAGCAGACCCCCAGGGAAGGCTAACTATGGCTACACCTTC. This sequence encodes CASRPPGKANYGYTF.

The rearrangement uses TRBV7-3 and TRBJ1-1; 7 nucleotides line up with TRBD1. Germline-derived CDR1 and CDR2 are SGHTA and FQGTGA. With V trimmed by 5 bases and J by 1 base, 10 bases remained unmatched. CDR3 length: 16 residues. This CDR3 reads CASSLTGSGGNTEAFF. CDR3 DNA: TGTGCCAGCAGCCTTACAGGATCAGGGGGGAACACTGAAGCTTTCTTT.

The rearrangement uses TRBV20-1 and TRBJ2-7; D is perhaps TRBD2 (5 bases). This CDR3 comprises 11 residues. Germline loops: CDR1 DFQATT, CDR2 SNEGSKA (reference sequence). Trimming removed 0 bases at V and 9 bases at J, with 9 bases between. The CDR3 here is CSARDPGVQYF. CDR3 DNA: TGCAGTGCTAGAGATCCCGGGGTGCAGTACTTC.

The chain combines TRBV7-8 with TRBJ1-1; D possibly corresponds to TRBD1 (5 bases). The CDR3 is made up of 13 amino acids. Germline CDR1 and CDR2: SGHVS and FQNEAQ. V was trimmed by 1 base and J by 5 bases, leaving 8 bases between them. CDR3 nucleotides: TGTGCCAGCAGCTTAGGCGGGGGAACTGAAGCTTTCTTT. The encoded protein is CASSLGGGTEAFF.